This T cell receptor beta chain comes out of a study of PD-L1 blockade in urothelial cancer. Clones were sequenced by immunoSEQ multiplex PCR, and TCRdb holds only the in-frame ones, with some missing. The table records roughly 100,000 clones, around four fifths of them present only once. Time point here: peripheral blood 6 weeks after treatment start. This CDR3 comprises 18 residues. Germline V gene sequence: CDR1 WNHNN, CDR2 SYGVQD (reference sequence). Trimming at V came to 4 bases and at J to 2 bases, leaving 8 bases not matched to a gene. J is TRBJ2-2 and V is TRBV10-1; 12 bases agree with TRBD2. The origin of this receptor is a man between 70 and 80 years old with urothelial cancer. Here the sequenced sample was PBMCs, taken around atezolizumab (anti-PD-L1) treatment. The CDR3 region has the DNA TGCGCCAGCAGTGGGCCACGGACTAGCGGGGATAACACCGGGGAGCTGTTTTTT. It encodes CASSGPRTSGDNTGELFF.